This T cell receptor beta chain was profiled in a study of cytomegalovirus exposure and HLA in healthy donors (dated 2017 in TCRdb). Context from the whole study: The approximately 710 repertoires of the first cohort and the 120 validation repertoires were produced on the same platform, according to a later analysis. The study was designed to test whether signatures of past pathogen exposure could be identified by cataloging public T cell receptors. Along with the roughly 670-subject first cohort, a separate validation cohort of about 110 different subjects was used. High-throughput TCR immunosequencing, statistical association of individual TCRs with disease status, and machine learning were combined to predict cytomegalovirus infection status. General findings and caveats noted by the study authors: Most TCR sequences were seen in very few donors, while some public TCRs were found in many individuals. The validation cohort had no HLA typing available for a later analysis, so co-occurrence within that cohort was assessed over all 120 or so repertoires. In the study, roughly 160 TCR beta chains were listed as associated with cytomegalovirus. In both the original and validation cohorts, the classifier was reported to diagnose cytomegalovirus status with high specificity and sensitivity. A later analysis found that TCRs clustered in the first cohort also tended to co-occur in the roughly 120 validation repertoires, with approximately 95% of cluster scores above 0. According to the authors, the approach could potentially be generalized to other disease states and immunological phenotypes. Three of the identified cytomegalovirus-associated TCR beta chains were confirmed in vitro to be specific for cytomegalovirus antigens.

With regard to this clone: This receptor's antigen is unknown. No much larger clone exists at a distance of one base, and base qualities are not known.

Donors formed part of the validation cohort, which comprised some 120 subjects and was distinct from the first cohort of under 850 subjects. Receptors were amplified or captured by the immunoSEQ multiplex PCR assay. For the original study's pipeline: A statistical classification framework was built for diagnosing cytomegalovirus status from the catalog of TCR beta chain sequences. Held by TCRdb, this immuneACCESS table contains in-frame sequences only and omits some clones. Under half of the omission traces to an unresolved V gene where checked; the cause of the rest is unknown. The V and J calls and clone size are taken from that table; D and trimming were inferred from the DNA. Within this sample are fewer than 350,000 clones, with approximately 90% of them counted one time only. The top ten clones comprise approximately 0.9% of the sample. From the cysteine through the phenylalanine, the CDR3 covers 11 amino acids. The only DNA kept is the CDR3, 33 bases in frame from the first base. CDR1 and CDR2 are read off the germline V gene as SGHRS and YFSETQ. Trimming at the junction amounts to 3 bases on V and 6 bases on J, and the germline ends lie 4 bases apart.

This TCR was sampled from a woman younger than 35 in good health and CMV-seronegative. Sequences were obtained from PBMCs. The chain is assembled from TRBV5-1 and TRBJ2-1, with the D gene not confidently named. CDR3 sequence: CASSSGNEQFF. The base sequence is TGCGCCAGCAGCTCGGGCAATGAGCAGTTCTTC.